This TCR beta chain emerged from a study of identical twins (dated by TCRdb to about 2016). Study-wide context: TCR alpha and beta repertoires from monozygotic twins, unrelated adults of various ages and cord blood were deep-sequenced to test whether fetal clonotypes persist. Replicate twin experiments were performed at different times using different library preparation protocols to rule out contamination.

A few counts support this clonotype. It has no known antigen specificity. No qualities accompany the bases; no much larger clone lies one base away. Every donor in the study was a healthy Caucasian. Three pairs of female monozygotic twins, all aged about 18 to 29 years, were included in the twin cohort. Using Miltenyi CD45RO+ enrichment and human naive T-cell isolation kits, memory (CD45RO+) and naive T cells were isolated from PBMC. Libraries were constructed by 5' RACE. Sequenced using an Illumina HiSeq 2000. Template switching introduced a universal primer binding site; the final cDNA contained a unique molecular identifier, enabling accurate counting of TCR cDNA molecules. First-strand cDNA for TCR alpha and beta chains was synthesized from specific primers in the conserved constant-segment region. To control for contamination, every cDNA library carried two barcodes: a SMART-Mk sample barcode plus Illumina barcodes. TruSeq adapter sequences along with Illumina sample barcodes were introduced in two successive PCR steps. Sequencing of the TCR alpha and beta cDNA libraries was done on the Illumina HiSeq platform using custom primers. In the authors' own workflow: Raw reads were processed with MiGEC to extract unique molecular identifiers, and MiXCR was used to determine CDR3 positions. For each individual, recombination models were inferred using an EM algorithm with the repgenHMM and IGoR tools. The tcR package in R was used for shared clonotype analysis, with sharing normalized by the product of cloneset sizes. To study raw recombination free of thymic and clonal selection effects, out-of-frame nonproductive sequences were analyzed. Using fastp at Q25 and MiXCR, TCRdb reprocessed the public reads and kept productive beta chains. Merged by CDR3 protein, the rows form single entries marked with the most common genes and DNA. TCRdb's processing, not the study's, gives the V and J calls here. This sample holds roughly 200,000 distinct CDR3 sequences; about 7.5% were observed only once. Of the sample, 1.5% to 2.5% is held by the ten largest clones.

Counted from cysteine to phenylalanine, this CDR3 has 14 amino acids. Only CDR3 DNA remains: 42 bases, in frame from the first base. CDR1 and CDR2 (SGHRS, YFSETQ) derive from the germline V gene. V loses 1 base, J loses 1 base, and the germline ends lie 8 bases apart. General study outcomes and caveats: Fewer insertions were carried by abundant cord blood beta clonotypes, a similar but weaker trend appeared in young adult naive repertoires, and no such trend appeared in memory repertoires. In beta out-of-frame sequences, excess twin sharing was weaker, because having fewer shared sequences lowered the signal-to-noise ratio. Recombination models systematically underestimated out-of-frame TCR alpha sharing in monozygotic twins but agreed with sharing between unrelated individuals. Compared with coincidental sharing between unrelated individuals, an excess of low generation-probability sequences was observed among out-of-frame TCR alpha sequences shared between twins. Because the same donors could not be followed over many years, the conclusions relied on cross-sectional statistical analysis. Zero-insertion analyses could be partly confounded by invariant T cells such as MAIT and iNKT, although diverse VJ usage argued against such confounding for most clonotypes.

The same data also went into a second study, on yellow fever vaccine responses in identical twins. The second publication reports: According to the authors, in identical twins the way T cells responded to vaccination appeared partly convergent and partly personalized. The study precisely tracked vaccine-responding T cell clones in identical twins.

The sequence came from a woman younger than 35 in good health. The sample taken for sequencing was memory (CD45RO+) T cells sorted from blood. This specimen's cell subset or site label, per the study, means: CD45RO+ enriched T cells. Recombination linked TRBV5-1 to TRBJ1-1; TRBD1 is a weak D gene call, 6 bases matching. DNA sequence: TGCGCCAGCAGCTTGCTGGGGGCGAACACTGAAGCTTTCTTT. It specifies CASSLLGANTEAFF.